This TCR beta chain was sequenced in a study of brain metastases from non-small cell lung cancer. Data came from immunoSEQ multiplex PCR; TCRdb stores just in-frame clones and leaves some out. This sample has 7,500 to 10,000 clones, with around four fifths found just once. The germline gives CDR1 SEHNR, CDR2 FQNEAQ (reference sequence). The CDR3 runs to 13 residues. Trimming took off 3 bases at V and 1 base at J, with 6 bases between the two ends. Sequenced: primary lung tumor tissue. The chain employs TRBV7-9 and TRBJ1-1; D gene uncertain. This TCR derives from a donor aged 40 or over with non-small cell lung cancer. CDR3 loop: CASSFSGNTEAFF. Here the CDR3 DNA reads TGTGCCAGCAGCTTCTCAGGGAACACTGAAGCTTTCTTT.